This TCR beta chain comes out of a study of post-analysis software for immune sequencing data. Broader study findings: Relative to controls, patients with multiple sclerosis showed significantly lower normalized Chao1 diversity. F measure clustering grouped samples strongly by preparation batch. TRBV5-6, TRBV5-1 and TRBV20-1 belonged to a set of roughly 5 TRBV segments that were more frequent in patients than controls.

V lost 6 bases to trimming and J lost 5 bases, with 13 bases between them. This CDR3 contains 12 residues. From germline, CDR1 is SQVTM and CDR2 ANQGSEA. Concerning this clonotype: Its antigen is currently unknown.

Unique-molecular-identifier-tagged TCR beta cDNA libraries were used. Around 500,000 cDNA molecules came from about 1 to 10 million T cells. TCRdb reprocessed the PCR reads with MiXCR, giving one entry per CDR3 protein. The data show 750,000 to 950,000 distinct CDR3 sequences, about 57% seen once. The sequence was obtained from a girl aged 5-17 years with multiple sclerosis. The chain is built from TRBV29-1 and TRBJ1-2; D is uncertain. Sequenced input: blood. CDR3 sequence reads: CSVSYFGYGYTF. The CDR3, as DNA: TGCAGCGTCTCATATTTCGGTTATGGCTACACCTTC. Supplemented by reference TRBV29-1 and TRBJ1-2, the full variable domain reads SAVISQKPSRDICQRGTSLTIQCQVDSQVTMMFWYRQQPGQSLTLIATANQGSEATYESGFVIDKFPISRPNLTFSTLTVSNMSPEDSSIYLCSVSYFGYGYTFGSGTRLTVV.